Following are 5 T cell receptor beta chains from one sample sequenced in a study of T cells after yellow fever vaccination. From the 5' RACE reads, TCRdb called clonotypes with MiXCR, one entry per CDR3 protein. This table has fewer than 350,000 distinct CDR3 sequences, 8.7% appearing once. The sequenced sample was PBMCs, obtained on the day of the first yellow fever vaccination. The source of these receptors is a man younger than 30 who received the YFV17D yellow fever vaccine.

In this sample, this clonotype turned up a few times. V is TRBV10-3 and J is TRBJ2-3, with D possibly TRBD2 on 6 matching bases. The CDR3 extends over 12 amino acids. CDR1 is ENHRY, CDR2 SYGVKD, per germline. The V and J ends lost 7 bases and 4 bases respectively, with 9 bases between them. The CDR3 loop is CAIKPSADTQYF. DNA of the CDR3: TGTGCCATCAAACCTAGCGCAGATACGCAGTATTTT.

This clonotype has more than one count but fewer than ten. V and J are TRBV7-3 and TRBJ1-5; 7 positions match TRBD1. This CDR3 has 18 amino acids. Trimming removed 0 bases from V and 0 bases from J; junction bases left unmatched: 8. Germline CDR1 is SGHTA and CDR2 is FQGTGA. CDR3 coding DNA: TGTGCCAGCAGCTTAACGTCTCAGGGACAGTTTAGCAATCAGCCCCAGCATTTT. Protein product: CASSLTSQGQFSNQPQHF.

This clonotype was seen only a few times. The CDR3 nucleotides are TGTGCCAGCAGTTCGTTAGGGGGAGTGGGTGAAAAACTGTTTTTT. Protein product: CASSSLGGVGEKLFF. The chain has TRBV27 and TRBJ1-4; possibly TRBD1 for D (6 bases). The V end was cut by 4 bases, the J end by 7 bases, with 16 bases between. The CDR3 sequence is 15 residues long. Germline CDR1 reads MNHEY; CDR2 reads SMNVEV (reference sequence).

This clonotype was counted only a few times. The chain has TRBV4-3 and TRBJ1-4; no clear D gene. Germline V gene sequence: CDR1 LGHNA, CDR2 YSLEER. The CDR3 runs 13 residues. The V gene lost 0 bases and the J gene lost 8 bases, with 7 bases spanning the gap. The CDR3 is CASSQERREKLFF. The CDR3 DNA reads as TGCGCCAGCAGCCAAGAGAGGAGGGAAAAACTGTTTTTT.

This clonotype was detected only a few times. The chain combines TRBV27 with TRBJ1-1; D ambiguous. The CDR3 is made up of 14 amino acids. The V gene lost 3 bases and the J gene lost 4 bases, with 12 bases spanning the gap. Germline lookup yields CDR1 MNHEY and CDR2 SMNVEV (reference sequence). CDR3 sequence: CASSLKRDGTEAFF. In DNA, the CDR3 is TGTGCCAGCAGTTTGAAGAGGGATGGCACTGAAGCTTTCTTT.